The 17 T cell receptor beta chains given below trace back to one sample, sequenced in a study of blood T cell repertoires in COVID-19. Profiled with immunoSEQ multiplex PCR; TCRdb holds only in-frame clones, not every one. The table lists approximately 150,000 clones, roughly nine tenths of them singletons, with around 3.3% in the top ten. Sequenced: peripheral blood. The receptors come from a woman aged 60-75 years with active COVID-19.

V usage is TRBV19 and J usage is TRBJ1-3; weak D call: TRBD1 (5 bases). Trimming removed 1 base at V and 2 bases at J, with 12 bases between. The CDR3 is made up of 16 amino acids. Germline CDR1 reads LNHDA; CDR2 reads SQIVND (reference sequence). CDR3 residues: CASSIGTGTTGNTIYF. As DNA, the CDR3 is TGTGCCAGTAGTATAGGCACAGGAACAACTGGAAACACCATATATTTT.

J is TRBJ2-3 and V is TRBV27, with 8 bases matching TRBD1. Trimming cost V 2 bases and J 4 bases; bases outside gene matches: 8. Per the germline V gene, CDR1 is MNHEY and CDR2 is SMNVEV (reference sequence). This CDR3 region has 16 residues. The CDR3 loop reads CASSLRRQGFADTQYF. The CDR3 DNA reads TGTGCCAGCAGTTTAAGGCGACAGGGGTTCGCAGATACGCAGTATTTT.

The rearrangement joins TRBV10-3 to TRBJ2-1; 14 bases fit TRBD2. This CDR3 has 15 amino acids. Germline-derived CDR1 and CDR2 are ENHRY and SYGVKD. Trimming cost V 3 bases and J 10 bases; bases outside gene matches: 5. The CDR3, as DNA: TGTGCCATCAGTGAAGGACTAGCGGGAGGAGTCGAGCAGTTCTTC. Translated: CAISEGLAGGVEQFF.

The CDR3 loop reads CASGLGRKLFF. The CDR3 nucleotides are TGTGCCAGCGGGTTAGGGAGGAAACTGTTTTTT. This chain joins TRBV6-5 and TRBJ1-4; D unresolved. The CDR3 consists of 11 residues. Trimming stripped 8 bases from V and 11 bases from J, with 12 bases between. The germline V gene encodes CDR1 MNHEY and CDR2 SVGAGI.

V usage is TRBV4-2 and J usage is TRBJ1-5; D remains ambiguous. V lost 4 bases, J lost 0 bases, and 10 bases lay in between. The CDR3 is made up of 15 amino acids. CDR1 and CDR2 (germline): LGHNA, YNFKEQ. The CDR3 here is CASSPKEYSNQPQHF. Written as DNA, the CDR3 is TGTGCCAGCAGCCCAAAGGAGTATAGCAATCAGCCCCAGCATTTT.

V usage is TRBV18 and J usage is TRBJ1-1, with 7 positions matching TRBD1. V trimming: 2 bases; J trimming: 7 bases; junction bases outside the gene matches: 4. The CDR3 sequence is 13 residues long. Germline V gene sequence: CDR1 KGHSH, CDR2 LQKENI. CDR3: CASSPNRGYEAFF. Here the CDR3 DNA reads TGTGCCAGCTCACCAAACAGGGGTTATGAAGCTTTCTTT.

The chain links TRBV3-1 (or the pseudogene TRBV3-2) to TRBJ2-7; a possible D gene is TRBD2 (5 bases). V was cut by 0 bases and J by 0 bases, with 12 bases left in between. Germline values: CDR1 LGHDT, CDR2 YNNKEL (reference sequence). The CDR3 loop spans 16 amino acids. Here the CDR3 DNA reads TGTGCCAGCAGCCAAGATGAGTGGGAGCCCTCCTACGAGCAGTACTTC. It codes for CASSQDEWEPSYEQYF.

J is TRBJ2-1 and V is TRBV2; 7 bases match TRBD2. V shed 4 bases, J shed 8 bases, and the junction held 2 bases outside the gene matches. Germline V CDR1 and CDR2: SNHLY, FYNNEI. The CDR3 spans 12 residues. The CDR3 protein is CASSGEGYEQFF. DNA for the CDR3: TGTGCCAGCAGTGGGGAGGGGTATGAGCAGTTCTTC.

The rearrangement links TRBV6-2 or TRBV6-3 to TRBJ2-7; 8 bases line up with TRBD1. CDR1 is MNHEY, CDR2 SVGEGT, per germline. V was pared by 5 bases and J by 1 base, with 7 bases of the junction left unmatched. CDR3 length: 15 amino acids. CDR3 amino acids: CASSLTGGGSYEQYF. In DNA form, the CDR3 reads TGTGCCAGCAGTCTAACAGGGGGAGGTTCCTACGAGCAGTACTTC.

This clone was seen a single time. This same CDR3 is encoded by further DNA sequences in the sample. The chain recombines TRBV3-1 (or the pseudogene TRBV3-2) with TRBJ1-5; 7 bases match TRBD1. Germline CDR1 LGHDT, CDR2 YNNKEL (reference sequence). Germline trimming cut 1 base from V and 7 bases from J; bases unmatched to any gene: 4. The CDR3 sequence is 14 residues long. CDR3 amino acids: CASSQGQGGQPQHF. In DNA form, the CDR3 reads TGTGCCAGCAGCCAAGGACAGGGCGGCCAGCCCCAGCATTTT.

A single count supports this clone. This chain links TRBV5-4 with TRBJ2-7, with TRBD2 matching 7 bases. CDR1 SGHNT and CDR2 YYREEE come from the germline V gene (reference sequence). With 1 base clipped from V and 2 bases from J, the junction kept 6 bases outside the gene matches. The CDR3 has 15 amino acids. Here the CDR3 reads CASSLRASGTYEQYF. In nucleotides, the CDR3 is TGTGCCAGCAGCTTGCGGGCTAGCGGTACCTACGAGCAGTACTTC. The full variable domain, rest sourced from reference TRBV5-4 and TRBJ2-7, is ETGVTQSPTHLIKTRGQQVTLRCSSQSGHNTVSWYQQALGQGPQFIFQYYREEENGRGNFPPRFSGLQFPNYSSELNVNALELDDSALYLCASSLRASGTYEQYFGPGTRLTVT.

The chain joins TRBV7-2 to TRBJ2-7; the match to TRBD2 covers 7 bases. Per germline, CDR1 SGHTA and CDR2 FQGNSA. The CDR3 consists of 12 residues. Germline trimming cut 1 base from V and 9 bases from J; bases unmatched to any gene: 3. The CDR3 reads CASSLGPGGQYF. In DNA form, the CDR3 reads TGTGCCAGCAGCTTAGGGCCGGGGGGGCAGTACTTC. Full variable domain (rest looked up from reference TRBV7-2 and TRBJ2-7): GAGVSQSPSNKVTEKGKDVELRCDPISGHTALYWYRQSLGQGLEFLIYFQGNSAPDKSGLPSDRFSAERTGGSVSTLTIQRTQQEDSAVYLCASSLGPGGQYFGPGTRLTVT.

The chain uses TRBV11-3 and TRBJ2-5; possible D gene TRBD1, 5 bases. Trimming removed 2 bases at V and 7 bases at J, with 14 bases between. The germline V gene encodes CDR1 SGHNT and CDR2 YENEEA. The CDR3 spans 14 residues. The CDR3 DNA is TGTGCCAGCAGCTTAACAGGACAAATCGGGACCCAGTACTTC. It encodes CASSLTGQIGTQYF.

This chain connects TRBV19 to TRBJ2-2; TRBD1 matches 9 bases. The V gene's germline CDR1 is LNHDA and CDR2 SQIVND (reference sequence). V gave up 7 bases and J gave up 4 bases; unmatched junction bases: 7. This CDR3 region has 15 residues. The CDR3 is CASIPGQGATGELFF. The CDR3 region has the DNA TGTGCCAGTATTCCGGGACAGGGTGCCACCGGGGAGCTGTTTTTT.

This chain joins TRBV27 and TRBJ1-6; perhaps TRBD1 as D (6 bases). CDR3 length: 16 amino acids. V lost 3 bases and J lost 3, with 12 bases in between. Germline CDR1 MNHEY, CDR2 SMNVEV (reference sequence). CDR3 nucleotides: TGTGCCAGCAGTTTCTTGTCAGGGGTCTATAATTCACCCCTCCACTTT. Translated, it gives CASSFLSGVYNSPLHF.

The CDR3 sequence: CASSIWSEPNYGYTF. In DNA, the CDR3 is TGTGCCAGTAGTATATGGAGCGAACCTAACTATGGCTACACCTTC. V is TRBV19 and J is TRBJ1-2; D ambiguous. The germline V gene has CDR1 LNHDA and CDR2 SQIVND (reference sequence). With 2 bases removed from V and 0 bases from J, the gap between germline ends came to 10 bases. The CDR3 contains 15 residues.

The chain uses TRBV6-5 and TRBJ1-2; D might be TRBD1 (6 bases). The germline V gene encodes CDR1 MNHEY and CDR2 SVGAGI. The CDR3 has 13 residues. V lost 4 bases and J 8 bases, leaving 14 bases between the germline ends. CDR3 sequence: CASSFQGPNGYTF. In nucleotides, the CDR3 is TGTGCCAGCAGTTTTCAGGGGCCCAACGGCTACACCTTC.